The clone carrying this T cell receptor (beta chain) is judged medium-sized. Its specificity is unknown. This sample was taken from a study of vaccination and CD4 T cells after COVID-19. Study context: Every culture used as a control got a CEFX pool, an HIV-1 Nef pool, or no peptide.

The Oncomine TCR Beta short-read assay generated sequence data from the DNA of cultured CD4+ T cells. TCRdb processed the PCR reads anew with MiXCR; each CDR3 protein has one entry. The table shows 4,800 or so distinct CDR3 sequences, with about 25% occurring only once. Study findings and constraints: Convalescent patients had a median roughly 86% of post-vaccine SARS-CoV-2-reactive clones that were detected only after vaccination, not before it. Spike mono-reactivity was evident in 304 of the 307 vaccine-specific clones derived from convalescent patients.

Treatment reported: roughly 10-day PBMC culture with coronavirus spike peptide pools or control peptides (ViraFEST assay). This sequence was found in a human donor who had recovered from COVID-19. Source: CD4+ T cells from blood, cultured in vitro, taken after SARS-CoV-2 vaccination.

CDR3 sequence reads: CASSLEGGLAGVHEQYF. In DNA form, the CDR3 reads TGTGCCAGCAGCTTAGAGGGAGGACTAGCGGGAGTCCACGAGCAGTACTTC. The V call is TRBV7-9, the J call TRBJ2-7, with 13 bases that match TRBD2. Germline CDR1 and CDR2: SEHNR and FQNEAQ (reference sequence). The CDR3 sequence is 17 residues long. V dropped 1 base and J dropped 5; count of bases not matched to a gene: 8.